Below, 12 T cell receptor beta chains from the same sample are listed, as sequenced in a study of T-cell memory formation after mild COVID-19. TCRdb processed the 5' RACE reads anew with MiXCR; each CDR3 protein has one entry. The table lists fewer than 650,000 distinct CDR3 sequences, roughly a sixth of them singletons. Material for sequencing was PBMCs or a T cell subset sorted from them (not recorded which). The receptors here all came from an adult woman who had mild COVID-19 (a few samples of this study predate the infection). Cell type and time point are not known.

At least ten counts were recorded for this clonotype. The chain combines TRBV5-5 with TRBJ1-1; D unresolved. Trimming removed 4 bases from V and 7 bases from J, with 14 bases in between. Germline assignment: CDR1 SGHKS and CDR2 YYEKEE (reference sequence). This CDR3 has 13 amino acids. Here the CDR3 DNA reads TGTGCCAGCAGCCGTACGACCGGGAGTGAAGCTTTCTTT. Encoded protein: CASSRTTGSEAFF.

The J gene is TRBJ1-2, the V gene TRBV20-1, with D perhaps TRBD1 (6 bases). Germline V gene lookup returns CDR1 DFQATT and CDR2 SNEGSKA (reference sequence). This CDR3 spans 14 amino acids. Trimming took 5 bases from V and 8 from J, leaving 21 bases between them. The CDR3 here is CSAFRDTSRGGYTF. The CDR3 coding sequence is TGCAGTGCTTTCCGGGACACATCCCGCGGCGGCTACACCTTC.

The chain links TRBV20-1 to TRBJ1-2; no reliable D call. The CDR3 consists of 12 residues. V was shortened by 7 bases and J by 2 bases, with 11 bases between the two germline ends. Germline CDR1 and CDR2: DFQATT and SNEGSKA (reference sequence). This chain's CDR3 is CSGITGNYGYTF. The CDR3 DNA sequence: TGCAGTGGTATCACGGGGAACTATGGCTACACCTTC.

The V gene is TRBV6-5, the J gene TRBJ2-7; 7 bases line up with TRBD1. Germline CDR1 is MNHEY and CDR2 is SVGAGI. The CDR3 loop spans 11 amino acids. With V trimmed by 11 bases and J by 5 bases, 6 bases remained unmatched. CDR3 amino acids: CASRQGHEQYF. CDR3 coding DNA: TGTGCCTCCCGACAGGGCCACGAGCAGTACTTC.

The genes are TRBV27 and TRBJ2-1, with TRBD1 as a possible D gene (6 bases). CDR1 and CDR2 (germline): MNHEY, SMNVEV (reference sequence). CDR3 size: 15 residues. V was trimmed by 4 bases and J by 9 bases, leaving 19 bases between them. CDR3 DNA: TGTGCCAGCAGTTCGTACAGGGTGCGCGGTAGTGAGCAGTTCTTC. Protein: CASSSYRVRGSEQFF.

The chain uses TRBV5-1 and TRBJ2-7; D gene uncertain. The CDR3 contains 15 residues. From germline, CDR1 is SGHRS and CDR2 YFSETQ. Deletions cut 0 bases from V and 1 base from J, with 11 bases between. The CDR3: CASSLDGYNSYEQYF. DNA for the CDR3: TGCGCCAGCAGCTTGGATGGCTACAATTCCTACGAGCAGTACTTC. The whole variable domain, remainder taken from reference TRBV5-1 and TRBJ2-7, is KAGVTQTPRYLIKTRGQQVTLSCSPISGHRSVSWYQQTPGQGLQFLFEYFSETQRNKGNFPGRFSGRQFSNSRSEMNVSTLELGDSALYLCASSLDGYNSYEQYFGPGTRLTVT.

This clonotype was recorded at least ten times. J is TRBJ2-3 and V is TRBV5-1; D uncertain. This CDR3 has 13 amino acids. Germline V lookup: CDR1 SGHRS, CDR2 YFSETQ. V was pared by 4 bases and J by 5 bases, with 11 bases between. For the CDR3, the DNA is TGCGCCAGCAGCCCACATCCTGAAGATACGCAGTATTTT. It encodes CASSPHPEDTQYF.

This clonotype has more than one count but fewer than ten. V is TRBV20-1 and J is TRBJ1-3; TRBD1 is a possible D gene (5 bases). This CDR3 contains 13 residues. The ends were cut back, 5 bases at V and 2 bases at J, with 10 bases in the middle. CDR1 and CDR2 from the germline V gene are DFQATT and SNEGSKA (reference sequence). The CDR3 spells CSAGRGAGNTIYF. In DNA, the CDR3 is TGCAGTGCTGGGCGGGGGGCTGGAAACACCATATATTTT.

This chain uses TRBV5-5 with TRBJ2-7; 7 bases align to TRBD2. V lost 4 bases, J lost 0 bases, and 7 bases stayed unmatched. Germline V gene data show CDR1 as SGHKS and CDR2 as YYEKEE (reference sequence). This CDR3 region has 15 residues. The DNA of the CDR3 is TGTGCCAGCAGCATCTTAGCGGGCCCCTCCTACGAGCAGTACTTC. Its translation is CASSILAGPSYEQYF.

This clonotype has just a few counts. This rearrangement joins TRBV6-5 to TRBJ1-1; D remains ambiguous. V dropped 2 bases and J dropped 0 bases, with 10 bases sitting between them. Germline loops: CDR1 MNHEY, CDR2 SVGAGI. The CDR3 loop spans 15 amino acids. The CDR3 DNA reads as TGTGCCAGCAGTTACCGGGGTATTATGAACACTGAAGCTTTCTTT. Its protein product is CASSYRGIMNTEAFF.

V gene TRBV6-2 or TRBV6-3 combines with J gene TRBJ2-1, with a tentative D call TRBD2 (6 bases). The germline V gene encodes CDR1 MNHEY and CDR2 SVGEGT. This CDR3 contains 14 residues. Trimming stripped 10 bases from V and 7 bases from J, with 20 bases between. The CDR3 region has the DNA TGTGCCACTTACCCGGAGGGTTGGGGAAATGAGCAGTTCTTC. This encodes CATYPEGWGNEQFF.

J is TRBJ1-2 and V is TRBV29-1, with TRBD1 identical over 9 bases. V shed 5 bases and J 7 bases; nucleotides not matched to a gene: 8. This CDR3 has 13 residues. Germline loops: CDR1 SQVTM, CDR2 ANQGSEA. The CDR3 DNA reads TGCAGCGTTTATTCGAACAGGGGGCTTGGCTACACCTTC. It codes for CSVYSNRGLGYTF.